Reported below is one TCR beta chain. Its cognate antigen is unknown. This sample was included in a study of cytomegalovirus exposure and HLA in healthy donors. Turning to the study itself: For the 300 to 400 genotyped donors, roughly 81% fell within the Caucasian-associated ancestry cluster. Whole-study findings and limits: There were some public TCRs occurring in many donors, but most TCR sequences were rare. The productive fraction for most TCR beta V segments was about 87% or about 30% in an earlier analysis.

The CDR3 spans 13 residues. V was shortened by 6 bases and J by 6 bases, with 14 bases between the two germline ends. Looked up from germline, CDR1 is SNHLY and CDR2 is FYNNEI. This PCR relied on a set of 60 Vbeta primers and 13 Jbeta primers. Repertoires were generated with immunoSEQ multiplex PCR, while TCRdb's copy carries only in-frame clones and drops some. This table has over 150,000 clones, about 71% appearing once. This TCR was recovered from a woman aged 40-49 years in good health and CMV-seropositive. The sequencing sample was made of PBMCs. The chain carries TRBV2 and TRBJ1-2, with TRBD1 as a possible D gene (6 bases). The chain's CDR3 is CASSGQPPHGYTF. DNA of the CDR3: TGTGCCAGCAGCGGACAGCCTCCTCATGGCTACACCTTC.